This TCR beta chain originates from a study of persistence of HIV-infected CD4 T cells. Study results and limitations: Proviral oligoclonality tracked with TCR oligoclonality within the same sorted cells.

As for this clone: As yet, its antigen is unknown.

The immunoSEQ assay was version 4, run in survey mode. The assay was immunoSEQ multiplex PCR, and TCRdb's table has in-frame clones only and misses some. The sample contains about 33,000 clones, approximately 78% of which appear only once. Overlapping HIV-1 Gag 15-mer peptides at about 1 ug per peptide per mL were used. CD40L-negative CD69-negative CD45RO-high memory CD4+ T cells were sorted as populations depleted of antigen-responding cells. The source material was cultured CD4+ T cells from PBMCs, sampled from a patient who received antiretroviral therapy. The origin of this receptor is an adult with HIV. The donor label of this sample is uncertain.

The CDR3 DNA sequence: TGTGCCTGGATGAAACAAAAGAGAACACTGAAGCCGACTGAAGCTTTCTTT. Translation gives CAWMKQKRTLKPTEAFF. The chain recombines TRBV30 with TRBJ1-1; no clear D. With 4 bases removed from V and 5 bases from J, the gap between germline ends came to 26 bases. Looked up from germline, CDR1 is GTSNPN and CDR2 is SVGIG (reference sequence). CDR3 length: 17 amino acids. The entire variable domain, with the rest obtained from reference TRBV30 and TRBJ1-1, is as follows: SQTIHQWPATLVQPVGSPLSLECTVEGTSNPNLYWYRQAAGRGLQLLFYSVGIGQISSEVPQNLSASRPQDRQFILSSKKLLLSDSGFYLCAWMKQKRTLKPTEAFFGQGTRLTVV.